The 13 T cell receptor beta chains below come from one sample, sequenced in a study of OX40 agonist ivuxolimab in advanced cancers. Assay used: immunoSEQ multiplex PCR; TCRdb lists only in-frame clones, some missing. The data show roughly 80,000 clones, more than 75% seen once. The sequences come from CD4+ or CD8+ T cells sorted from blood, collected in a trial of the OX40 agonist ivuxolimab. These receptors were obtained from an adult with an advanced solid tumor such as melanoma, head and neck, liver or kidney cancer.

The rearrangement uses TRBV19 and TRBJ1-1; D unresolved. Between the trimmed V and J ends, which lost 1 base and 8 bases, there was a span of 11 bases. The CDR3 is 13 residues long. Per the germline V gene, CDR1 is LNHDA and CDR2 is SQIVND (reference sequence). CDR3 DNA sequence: TGTGCCAGTAGTATAGGAAACAGCCGGGAAGCTTTCTTT. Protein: CASSIGNSREAFF.

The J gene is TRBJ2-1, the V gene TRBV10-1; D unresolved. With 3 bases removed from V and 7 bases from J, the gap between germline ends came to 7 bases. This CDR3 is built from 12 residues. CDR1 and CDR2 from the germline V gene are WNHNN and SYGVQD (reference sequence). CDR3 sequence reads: CASSDRRNEQFF. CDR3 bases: TGCGCCAGCAGTGATCGCCGAAATGAGCAGTTCTTC.

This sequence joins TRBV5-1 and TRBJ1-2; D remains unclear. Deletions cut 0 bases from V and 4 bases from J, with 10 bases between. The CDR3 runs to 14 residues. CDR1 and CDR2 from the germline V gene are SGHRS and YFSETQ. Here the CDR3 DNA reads TGCGCCAGCAGCTTGGGACAAAGCATCTATGGCTACACCTTC. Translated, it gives CASSLGQSIYGYTF.

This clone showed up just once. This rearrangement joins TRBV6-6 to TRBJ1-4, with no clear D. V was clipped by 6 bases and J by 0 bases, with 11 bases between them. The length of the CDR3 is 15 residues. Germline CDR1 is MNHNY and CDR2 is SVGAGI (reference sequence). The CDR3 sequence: CASSQARATNEKLFF. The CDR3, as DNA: TGTGCCAGCAGCCAGGCGAGGGCAACTAATGAAAAACTGTTTTTT.

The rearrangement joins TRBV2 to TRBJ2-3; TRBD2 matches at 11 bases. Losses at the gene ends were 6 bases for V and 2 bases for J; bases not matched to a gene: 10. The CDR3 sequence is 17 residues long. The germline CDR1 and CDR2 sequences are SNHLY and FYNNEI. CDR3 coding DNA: TGTGCCAGCAGGGCCGCGGGACTAGCGGAATCCACAGATACGCAGTATTTT. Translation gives CASRAAGLAESTDTQYF.

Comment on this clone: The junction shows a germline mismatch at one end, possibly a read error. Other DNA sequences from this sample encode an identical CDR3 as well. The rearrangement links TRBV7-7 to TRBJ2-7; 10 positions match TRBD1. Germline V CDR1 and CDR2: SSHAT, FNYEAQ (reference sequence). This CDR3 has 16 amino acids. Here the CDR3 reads CASSLLKGQGSNEQYF. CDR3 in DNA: TGTGCTAGCAGCTTGTTGAAGGGACAGGGGAGCAACGAGCAGTACTTC.

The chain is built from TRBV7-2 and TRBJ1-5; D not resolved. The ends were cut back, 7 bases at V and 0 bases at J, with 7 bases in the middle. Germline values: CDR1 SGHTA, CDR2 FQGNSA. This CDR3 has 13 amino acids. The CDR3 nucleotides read TGTGCCAGCACCTCCAATAGCAATCAGCCCCAGCATTTT. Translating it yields CASTSNSNQPQHF.

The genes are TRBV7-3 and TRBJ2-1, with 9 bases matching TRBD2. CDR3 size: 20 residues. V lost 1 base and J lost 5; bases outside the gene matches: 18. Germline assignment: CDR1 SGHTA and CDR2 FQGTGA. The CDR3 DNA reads TGTGCCAGCAGCTTAAATGGGGGTAGCGGGAGAAGGGGAAACCACAATGAGCAGTTCTTC. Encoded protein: CASSLNGGSGRRGNHNEQFF.

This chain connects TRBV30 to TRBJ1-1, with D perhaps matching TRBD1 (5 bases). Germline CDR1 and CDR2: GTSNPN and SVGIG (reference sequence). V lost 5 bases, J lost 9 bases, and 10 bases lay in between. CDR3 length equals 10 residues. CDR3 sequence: CAWGGTKAFF. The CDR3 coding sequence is TGTGCCTGGGGCGGGACGAAAGCTTTCTTT.

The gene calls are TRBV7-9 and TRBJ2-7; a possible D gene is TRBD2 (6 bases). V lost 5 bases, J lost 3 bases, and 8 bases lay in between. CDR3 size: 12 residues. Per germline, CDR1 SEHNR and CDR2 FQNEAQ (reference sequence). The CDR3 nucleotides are TGTGCCAGCAGCGTTAGCGGCTACGAGCAGTACTTC. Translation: CASSVSGYEQYF.

CDR3 sequence: CSVAGTGYGATEAFF. The CDR3, as DNA: TGCAGCGTTGCGGGGACAGGGTATGGGGCCACTGAAGCTTTCTTT. The gene calls are TRBV29-1 and TRBJ1-1, with 9 bases that match TRBD1. Trimming removed 4 bases from V and 4 bases from J; junction bases left unmatched: 10. This CDR3 has 15 amino acids. Germline CDR1 SQVTM, CDR2 ANQGSEA.

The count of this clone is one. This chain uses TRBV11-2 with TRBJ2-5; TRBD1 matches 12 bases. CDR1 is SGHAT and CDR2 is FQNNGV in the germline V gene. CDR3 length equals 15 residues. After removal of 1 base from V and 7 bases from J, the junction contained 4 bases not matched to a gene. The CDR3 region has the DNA TGTGCCAGCAGCTTAGGTGGGGACAGGGGGCTGACCCAGTACTTC. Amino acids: CASSLGGDRGLTQYF. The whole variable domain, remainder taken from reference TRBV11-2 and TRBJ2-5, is EAGVAQSPRYKIIEKRQSVAFWCNPISGHATLYWYQQILGQGPKLLIQFQNNGVVDDSQLPKDRFSAERLKGVDSTLKIQPAKLEDSAVYLCASSLGGDRGLTQYFGPGTRLLVL.

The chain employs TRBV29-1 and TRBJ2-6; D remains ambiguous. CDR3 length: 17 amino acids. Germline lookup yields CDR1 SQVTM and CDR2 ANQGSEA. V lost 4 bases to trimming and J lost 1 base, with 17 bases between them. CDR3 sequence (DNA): TGCAGCGTTGTTGACGGCAGAACTTGGTCTGGGGCCAACGTCCTGACTTTC. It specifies CSVVDGRTWSGANVLTF.